The present entry profiles one T cell receptor (beta chain) with its context. Antigen unknown. The sample is drawn from a study of T cell responses to AZD1222 COVID-19 vaccine. Findings of the study overall: Possibly, clonal diversity was underestimated; donors were largely white British and included more females. When two AZD1222 doses had been given, Spike-specific TCR breadth and depth rose.

TCRdb's copy holds only in-frame clones and misses some; the assay was immunoSEQ multiplex PCR. The sample consists of 35,000 to 45,000 clones, less than 85% of them appearing once. The germline V gene has CDR1 SGHTA and CDR2 FQGNSA. The CDR3 loop spans 15 amino acids. After removal of 6 bases from V and 9 bases from J, the junction contained 13 bases not matched to a gene. V and J are TRBV7-2 and TRBJ2-1, with 8 bases identical to TRBD1. The starting material was peripheral blood, obtained on day 0 of AZD1222 vaccination. The receptor comes from an adult in good health. The DNA for the CDR3 is TGTGCCAGCAGAACCGGGACAGGTGAGGTCTCTGAGCAGTTCTTC. It specifies CASRTGTGEVSEQFF.